This TCR beta chain derives from a study of T-cell reconstitution after alpha-beta-depleted transplantation in children. Trimming removed 4 bases from V and 4 bases from J; junction bases left unmatched: 12. The CDR3 length is 18 residues. Germline V gene sequence: CDR1 MNHNS, CDR2 SASEGT. The library targeted TCRbeta and was prepared with unique molecular identifiers. TCRdb re-analysed the PCR reads in MiXCR, keeping a single row per CDR3 protein. The repertoire holds around 600,000 distinct CDR3 sequences, with about 10% as singletons. This clonotype has more than one count but fewer than ten. The sample was PBMCs from the stem cell graft donor, taken from the stem cell graft. This receptor was identified in a human donor who donated a stem cell graft to a child with acute myeloid leukemia. The rearrangement joins TRBV6-1 to TRBJ2-1, with 11 bases that match TRBD2. CDR3 amino acids: CASSAWGLAGGAYNEQFF. The CDR3, as DNA: TGTGCCAGCAGTGCGTGGGGGCTAGCGGGAGGCGCGTACAATGAGCAGTTCTTC.